The 25 T cell receptor beta chains given below trace back to one sample, sequenced in a study of T cell repertoires in cytomegalovirus infection (dated by TCRdb to 2018 to 2020). The run used an Illumina HiSeq 1500. In TCRdb, the public reads were trimmed at Q25 with fastp and aligned with MiXCR, with productive beta chains retained. One record per CDR3 amino acid sequence lists the most common genes and DNA. In all, the sample holds about 770,000 distinct CDR3 sequences, and just under 30% of those were seen once. Together, the top ten hold around 13% of the sample. No antigen is known for these receptors. The intended sense of this specimen's treatment or condition label: in vitro stimulation with specific CMV peptide epitopes to enrich CMV-specific T cells. The specimen comprised cultured CD8+ T cells from PBMCs, sampled from culture after CMV antigen stimulation. All receptors derive from a human donor in good health (CMV status not recorded). Some clones in this sample may be carry-over from other donors' samples.

This clonotype was seen at least ten times. The V gene is TRBV7-9, the J gene TRBJ1-2, with D possibly being TRBD1 (6 bases). Germline CDR1 and CDR2: SEHNR and FQNEAQ (reference sequence). V lost 2 bases, J lost 6 bases, and 22 bases lay in between. This CDR3 is built from 17 residues. The CDR3 region is CASSLLDSMSTGHGYTF. The CDR3 DNA reads as TGTGCCAGCAGCTTACTAGACAGCATGTCGACAGGACATGGCTACACCTTC.

This clonotype came up a few times. The chain has TRBV6-4 and TRBJ1-2; D is unclear. Trimming took 0 bases from V and 6 from J, leaving 8 bases between them. This CDR3 is 13 amino acids long. CDR1 is MRHNA, CDR2 SNTAGT, per germline. The DNA of the CDR3 is TGTGCCAGCAGTGACTCGAATTCCAATGGCTACACCTTC. Its protein product is CASSDSNSNGYTF.

This CDR3 is CASTRRDRAYNEQFF. The DNA for the CDR3 is TGTGCCAGCACCCGACGGGACCGAGCCTACAATGAGCAGTTCTTC. V is TRBV7-9 and J is TRBJ2-1; D might be TRBD1 or TRBD2, each matching 5 bases. The CDR3 length is 15 residues. The ends were cut back, 7 bases at V and 2 bases at J, with 15 bases in the middle. Germline V lookup: CDR1 SEHNR, CDR2 FQNEAQ (reference sequence).

The rearrangement links TRBV27 to TRBJ1-4; unclear D gene. Trimming cost V 0 bases and J 0 bases, with 5 bases left between them. The CDR3 length is 15 residues. Germline V CDR1 and CDR2: MNHEY, SMNVEV (reference sequence). The CDR3 sequence is CASSLSWSTNEKLFF. The CDR3 coding sequence is TGTGCCAGCAGTTTATCGTGGTCAACTAATGAAAAACTGTTTTTT.

This clonotype has just a few counts. The J gene is TRBJ2-1, the V gene TRBV27; D call uncertain. The CDR3 runs 11 residues. V shed 5 bases and J shed 8 bases, with 7 bases lying between them. The germline V gene encodes CDR1 MNHEY and CDR2 SMNVEV (reference sequence). CDR3 sequence reads: CASSRWDEQFF. DNA of the CDR3: TGTGCCAGCAGTCGATGGGATGAGCAGTTCTTC.

This clonotype appeared many times. V and J are TRBV24-1 and TRBJ1-1; D not resolved. Germline V gene data show CDR1 as KGHDR and CDR2 as SFDVKD. The CDR3 has 13 residues. Trimming cost V 4 bases and J 5 bases, with 10 bases left between them. CDR3 bases: TGTGCCACCAGTGACGGGCGACGGACTGAAGCTTTCTTT. Translated: CATSDGRRTEAFF.

This clonotype appeared a few times. The V gene is TRBV6-6, the J gene TRBJ2-5, with 7 bases fitting TRBD2. This CDR3 region has 16 residues. In germline, CDR1 is MNHNY, CDR2 SVGAGI (reference sequence). V dropped 6 bases and J dropped 5; count of bases not matched to a gene: 15. For the CDR3, the DNA is TGTGCCAGCAGCCGGGGGGAACTAGCGATCACCGAGACCCAGTACTTC. Translated, it gives CASSRGELAITETQYF.

At least ten counts were recorded for this clonotype. The rearrangement uses TRBV6-2 or TRBV6-3 and TRBJ2-3, with 9 bases that match TRBD2. With 6 bases clipped from V and 0 bases from J, the junction kept 4 bases outside the gene matches. The CDR3 totals 15 residues. Germline CDR1 MNHEY, CDR2 SVGEGT. In DNA form, the CDR3 reads TGTGCCAGCAGCTCTACTAGCGGGAGCACAGATACGCAGTATTTT. Protein sequence: CASSSTSGSTDTQYF.

V is TRBV27 and J is TRBJ2-5; TRBD1 agrees at 7 bases. CDR1 is MNHEY and CDR2 is SMNVEV in the germline V gene (reference sequence). Trimming removed 3 bases from V and 1 base from J; junction bases left unmatched: 8. CDR3 length: 16 amino acids. The CDR3, as DNA: TGTGCCAGCAGTTTTACAGGGGAGAGGGTCCAAGAGACCCAGTACTTC. As protein: CASSFTGERVQETQYF.

This clonotype has a handful of counts. The V call is TRBV2, the J call TRBJ2-7; TRBD2 agrees at 13 bases. Unmatched junction bases numbered 3, after V lost 7 bases and J lost 3 bases. The CDR3 totals 14 residues. Germline assignment: CDR1 SNHLY and CDR2 FYNNEI. The CDR3 spells CASTGTSGDYEQYV. DNA of the CDR3: TGTGCCAGCACTGGGACTAGCGGGGACTACGAGCAGTACGTC.

There are many counts of this clonotype. The gene calls are TRBV7-6 and TRBJ2-7; D is uncertain. The CDR3 has 14 residues. The germline V gene has CDR1 SGHVS and CDR2 FNYEAQ. V gave up 2 bases and J gave up 3 bases, with 11 bases separating them. The CDR3 DNA reads as TGTGCCAGCAGCTTAAAGGAGCCAAACTACGAGCAGTACTTC. Translated, it gives CASSLKEPNYEQYF.

This clonotype was seen at least ten times. The genes are TRBV7-6 and TRBJ1-1, with D maybe TRBD1 (5 bases). Germline assignment: CDR1 SGHVS and CDR2 FNYEAQ. Deletions cut 5 bases from V and 7 bases from J, with 11 bases between. There are 12 residues in the CDR3. CDR3 in amino acids: CASSDQGSEAFF. For the CDR3, the DNA is TGTGCCAGCAGCGATCAGGGTAGTGAAGCTTTCTTT.

Concerning this clonotype itself: A read error may account for a junction end that differs from germline. V and J are TRBV4-1 and TRBJ1-4; the D gene is possibly TRBD1 (5 bases). CDR1 and CDR2 from the germline V gene are MGHRA and YSYEKL. The CDR3 loop spans 14 amino acids. CDR3: CAGSQGDNNEKLFF. DNA for the CDR3: TGCGCCGGCAGCCAAGGGGATAATAATGAAAAACTGTTTTTT.

The sample holds a few counts of this clonotype. The rearrangement uses TRBV4-1 and TRBJ1-5; no definite D call. This CDR3 has 16 residues. Germline V gives CDR1 MGHRA, CDR2 YSYEKL. Trimming removed 4 bases from V and 0 bases from J, with 13 bases in between. DNA for the CDR3: TGCGCCAGCAGCCGCAACCGGCGGTATAGCAATCAGCCCCAGCATTTT. Encoded protein: CASSRNRRYSNQPQHF.

This clonotype was detected ten times or more. The V gene is TRBV13, the J gene TRBJ2-7, with TRBD2 identical over 9 bases. The germline V gene encodes CDR1 PRHDT and CDR2 FYEKMQ (reference sequence). Losses at the gene ends were 5 bases for V and 7 bases for J; bases not matched to a gene: 18. This CDR3 has 17 residues. DNA of the CDR3: TGTGCCAGCAGCCCACCCCGAAGCGGGGGGCCCCTGGAGGAGCAGTACTTC. Its protein product is CASSPPRSGGPLEEQYF.

The table lists this clonotype with many counts. The chain has TRBV7-9 and TRBJ1-1; D possibly corresponds to TRBD1 (5 bases). CDR1 is SEHNR and CDR2 is FQNEAQ in the germline V gene (reference sequence). This CDR3 region has 12 residues. The ends were cut back, 11 bases at V and 5 bases at J, with 15 bases in the middle. As DNA, the CDR3 is TGTGCCGCACGACTGGGGGGGACTGAAGCTTTCTTT. Its protein product is CAARLGGTEAFF.

The rearrangement uses TRBV15 and TRBJ2-6, with D uncertain. The CDR3 has 15 residues. CDR1 is LNHNV, CDR2 YYDKDF, per germline (reference sequence). Trimming took 8 bases from V and 0 from J, leaving 11 bases between them. CDR3 sequence reads: CATEKARSGANVLTF. The CDR3 DNA follows: TGTGCCACCGAAAAGGCTCGCTCTGGGGCCAACGTCCTGACTTTC.

This clonotype showed up many times. The rearrangement uses TRBV27 and TRBJ1-1; D gene ambiguous. There are 13 residues in the CDR3. The germline V gene encodes CDR1 MNHEY and CDR2 SMNVEV (reference sequence). The V end was cut by 2 bases, the J end by 5 bases, with 9 bases between. The CDR3 is CASSLGGKTEAFF. The CDR3 nucleotides are TGTGCCAGCAGTTTAGGTGGAAAGACTGAAGCTTTCTTT.

V and J are TRBV7-8 and TRBJ1-1, with D possibly TRBD1 on 5 matching bases. V was trimmed by 1 base and J by 4 bases, leaving 10 bases between them. Germline-derived CDR1 and CDR2 are SGHVS and FQNEAQ. The CDR3 runs 14 residues. The CDR3 is CASSLGGGTTEAFF. CDR3 in DNA: TGTGCCAGCAGCTTAGGCGGGGGAACCACTGAAGCTTTCTTT.

The V gene is TRBV7-6, the J gene TRBJ1-2; 7 positions match TRBD1. The trim removed 0 bases at V and 8 bases at J, leaving 12 bases unmatched. The length of the CDR3 is 16 residues. In germline, CDR1 is SGHVS, CDR2 FNYEAQ. CDR3 protein: CASSLASQGVSLGYTF. The CDR3 nucleotides are TGTGCCAGCAGCTTAGCGAGCCAGGGGGTGTCTCTGGGCTACACCTTC.

The chain uses TRBV27 and TRBJ1-1, with TRBD1 identical over 8 bases. The germline gives CDR1 MNHEY, CDR2 SMNVEV (reference sequence). Unmatched junction bases numbered 6, after V lost 6 bases and J lost 9 bases. The length of the CDR3 is 12 residues. The CDR3: CASSKQGAKAFF. As DNA, the CDR3 is TGTGCCAGCAGCAAGCAGGGGGCGAAAGCTTTCTTT.

This clonotype was seen many times. The J gene is TRBJ2-2, the V gene TRBV6-6, with 7 bases matching TRBD2. The CDR3 contains 15 residues. Germline lookup yields CDR1 MNHNY and CDR2 SVGAGI (reference sequence). V shed 3 bases, J shed 1 base, and the junction held 2 bases outside the gene matches. This CDR3 reads CASSYGGGNTGELFF. CDR3 DNA sequence: TGTGCCAGCAGTTATGGCGGGGGGAACACCGGGGAGCTGTTTTTT.

The chain links TRBV11-3 to TRBJ2-1; TRBD2 is a possible D gene (6 bases). CDR1 is SGHNT and CDR2 is YENEEA in the germline V gene. The CDR3 covers 15 residues. V dropped 0 bases and J dropped 2 bases, with 8 bases sitting between them. The chain's CDR3 is CASSLEEGPYNEQFF. The CDR3 nucleotides are TGTGCCAGCAGCTTAGAGGAGGGGCCCTACAATGAGCAGTTCTTC. Variable domain in full (rest from reference TRBV11-3 and TRBJ2-1): EAGVVQSPRYKIIEKKQPVAFWCNPISGHNTLYWYLQNLGQGPELLIRYENEEAVDDSQLPKDRFSAERLKGVDSTLKIQPAELGDSAVYLCASSLEEGPYNEQFFGPGTRLTVL.

V is TRBV7-6 and J is TRBJ2-5; TRBD2 aligns across 8 bases. CDR1 and CDR2 (germline): SGHVS, FNYEAQ. The CDR3 totals 16 residues. V lost 0 bases to trimming and J lost 5 bases; unmatched junction nucleotides: 8. This CDR3 reads CASSLASGGPYETQYF. Written as DNA, the CDR3 is TGTGCCAGCAGCTTAGCGAGCGGGGGCCCTTACGAGACCCAGTACTTC. The whole variable domain, filled in from reference TRBV7-6 and TRBJ2-5, reads GAGVSQSPRYKVTKRGQDVALRCDPISGHVSLYWYRQALGQGPEFLTYFNYEAQQDKSGLPNDRFSAERPEGSISTLTIQRTEQRDSAMYRCASSLASGGPYETQYFGPGTRLLVL.

V and J are TRBV27 and TRBJ2-1, with 7 bases that match TRBD2. This CDR3 is 15 amino acids long. CDR1 is MNHEY and CDR2 is SMNVEV in the germline V gene (reference sequence). V lost 5 bases to trimming and J lost 8 bases; unmatched junction nucleotides: 12. CDR3 DNA sequence: TGTGCCAGCAGTCCCTCCAGCGGGACTGGGGATGAGCAGTTCTTC. It is translated as CASSPSSGTGDEQFF.